The source of this TCR beta chain is a study of blood T cells in healthy people across ages. A sample-barcoded 5' primer and a J-beta primer mix were used in a second PCR of roughly 6 to 11 cycles. No fewer than 2.5 million CDR3-containing paired-end reads came from each sample. TCRdb called the 5' RACE reads again in MiXCR, with one record for every CDR3 protein. The repertoire includes under 2,000,000 distinct CDR3 sequences, just under 50% of them detected once, and less than 2.5% sits in the top ten. The table lists this clonotype with a few counts. The antigen remains undetermined. Findings and limits, study-wide: It was held that diversity estimates obtained from one million T cells represented underestimates.

Germline CDR1 MDHEN, CDR2 SYDVKM. V lost 3 bases, J lost 11 bases, and 9 bases stayed unmatched. The CDR3 sequence is 13 residues long. The sequenced material came from blood. The rearrangement links TRBV28 to TRBJ2-5; the match to TRBD2 covers 7 bases. The source of this sequence is a woman between 40 and 55 years old in good health. The CDR3 region is CASSLGRVHEQYF. The CDR3 DNA reads as TGTGCCAGCAGTTTGGGGAGGGTCCATGAGCAGTACTTC.